The clone carrying this T cell receptor beta chain was seen a handful of times. The germline V and J ends were trimmed by 3 bases and 0 bases, with 8 bases remaining between them. The CDR3 is made up of 14 amino acids. Per the germline V gene, CDR1 is GTSNPN and CDR2 is SVGIG (reference sequence). This record comes from a study of blood T cell repertoires in COVID-19. Looking at the study overall: Spain, Italy and the United States supplied samples that represented acute and convalescent COVID-19. Sample material is recorded as cDNA or gDNA derived from T cells, B-cell-depleted T cells, or PBMCs.

Authors' analysis steps: Amplifying reference gene primers gave estimates of nucleated cell counts. Measured with immunoSEQ multiplex PCR; TCRdb has only the in-frame clones, and not every one. The D gene and trimming were derived from the DNA, and the V and J assignments and clone size from that table. Among about 140,000 clones, 80% to 90% were seen once, and the ten largest hold around 10%. The receptor's source is a woman aged 80 or over with acute or convalescent COVID-19. The V gene is TRBV30, the J gene TRBJ2-2; a possible D gene is TRBD2 (5 bases). The sample was peripheral blood. CDR3 bases: TGTGCCTGGAGAGGGAGTCCGAACACCGGGGAGCTGTTTTTT. Translated, it gives CAWRGSPNTGELFF.